The sequence of this T cell receptor (beta chain) was determined in a study of T-cell reconstitution after alpha-beta-depleted transplantation in children. Whole-study findings and limits: After one year, T-cell counts and TCRbeta diversity mostly came from new T cells.

The TCRbeta library incorporated unique molecular identifiers. A single record per CDR3 protein comes from TCRdb applying MiXCR to the PCR reads. The sample shows a few hundred thousand distinct CDR3 sequences, roughly a quarter of them seen only once. The table lists this clonotype with a few counts. The antigen is unknown. The CDR3 contains 16 residues. The V end was cut by 2 bases, the J end by 0 bases, with 14 bases between. The germline gives CDR1 DFQATT, CDR2 SNEGSKA (reference sequence). This clonotype was sampled from a girl aged 2 to 9 with Fanconi anemia, due to receive a stem cell transplant. V usage is TRBV20-1 and J usage is TRBJ2-1; the D gene is possibly TRBD2 (6 bases). This sample comprised PBMCs, obtained before TCRalphabeta/CD19-depleted stem cell transplant. The DNA of the CDR3 is TGCAGTGCTAGATGGGTCCTAGCGAGCTCCTACAATGAGCAGTTCTTC. Protein product: CSARWVLASSYNEQFF.